This T cell receptor (beta chain) was obtained from a study of cytomegalovirus exposure and HLA in healthy donors. About the study: In terms of ancestry, the Caucasian-associated cluster contained roughly four fifths of the approximately 420 genotyped donors. Study-wide results and caveats: Rarity held for most TCR sequences, but there were some public TCRs that occurred in many donors. The study designated roughly 160 TCR beta chains cytomegalovirus-associated.

Use of 60 Vbeta and 13 Jbeta primers characterized the PCR. Profiled with immunoSEQ multiplex PCR; TCRdb holds only in-frame clones, not every one. The table shows about 94,000 clones, with 81% occurring only once. The CDR3 is 17 amino acids. CDR1 and CDR2 from the germline V gene are SGHRS and YFSETQ. Trimming stripped 1 base from V and 1 base from J, with 17 bases between. About this clone: The target antigen is unknown.

This clonotype originated in a human donor in good health. The sequencing sample was made of PBMCs. The chain is built from TRBV5-1 and TRBJ1-1, with D possibly being TRBD1 (5 bases). The chain's CDR3 is CASSLNRLRAGNTEAFF. CDR3 DNA: TGCGCCAGCAGCTTGAACCGTCTCAGGGCTGGGAACACTGAAGCTTTCTTT.